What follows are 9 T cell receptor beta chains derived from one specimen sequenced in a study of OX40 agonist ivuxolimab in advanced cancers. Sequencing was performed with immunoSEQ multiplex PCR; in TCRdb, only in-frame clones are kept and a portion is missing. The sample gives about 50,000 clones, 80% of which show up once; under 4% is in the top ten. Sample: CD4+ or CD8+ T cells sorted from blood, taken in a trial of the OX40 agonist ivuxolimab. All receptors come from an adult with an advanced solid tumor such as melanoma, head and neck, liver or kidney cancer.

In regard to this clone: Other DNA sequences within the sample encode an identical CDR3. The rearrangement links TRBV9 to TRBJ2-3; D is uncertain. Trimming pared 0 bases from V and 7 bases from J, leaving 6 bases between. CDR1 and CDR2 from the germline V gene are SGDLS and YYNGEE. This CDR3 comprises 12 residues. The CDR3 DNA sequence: TGTGCCAGCAGCGTAGCGGGTAATACGCAGTATTTT. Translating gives CASSVAGNTQYF.

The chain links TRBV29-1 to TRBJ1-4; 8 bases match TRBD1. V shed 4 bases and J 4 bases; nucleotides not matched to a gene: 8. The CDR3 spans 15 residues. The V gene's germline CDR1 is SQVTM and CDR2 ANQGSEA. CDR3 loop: CSVGDRGRVNEKLFF. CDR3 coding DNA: TGCAGCGTTGGAGACAGGGGAAGAGTTAATGAAAAACTGTTTTTT. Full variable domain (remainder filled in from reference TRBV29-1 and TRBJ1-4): SAVISQKPSRDICQRGTSLTIQCQVDSQVTMMFWYRQQPGQSLTLIATANQGSEATYESGFVIDKFPISRPNLTFSTLTVSNMSPEDSSIYLCSVGDRGRVNEKLFFGSGTQLSVL.

The CDR3 sequence: CASSWTLLAGGHNEQFF. The DNA for the CDR3 is TGCGCCAGCAGCTGGACGCTTCTAGCGGGAGGGCACAATGAGCAGTTCTTC. The V call is TRBV5-1, the J call TRBJ2-1; 12 nucleotides agree with TRBD2. This CDR3 spans 17 amino acids. Germline CDR1 reads SGHRS; CDR2 reads YFSETQ. The J segment lost 5 bases and the V segment lost 3 bases, leaving 9 bases of the junction unmatched.

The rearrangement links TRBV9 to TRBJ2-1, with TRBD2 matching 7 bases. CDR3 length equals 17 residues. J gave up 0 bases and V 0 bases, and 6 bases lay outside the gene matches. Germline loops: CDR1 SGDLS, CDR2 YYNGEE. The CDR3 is CASSVGLAESSYNEQFF. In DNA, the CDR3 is TGTGCCAGCAGCGTAGGGCTAGCGGAGAGCTCCTACAATGAGCAGTTCTTC.

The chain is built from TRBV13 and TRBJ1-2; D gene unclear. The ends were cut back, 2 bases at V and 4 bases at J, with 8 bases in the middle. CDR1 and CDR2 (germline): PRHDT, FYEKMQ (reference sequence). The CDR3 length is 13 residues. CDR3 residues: CASSLRWGYGYTF. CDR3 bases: TGTGCCAGCAGCTTAAGGTGGGGCTATGGCTACACCTTC. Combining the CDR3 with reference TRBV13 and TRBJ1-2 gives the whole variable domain AAGVIQSPRHLIKEKRETATLKCYPIPRHDTVYWYQQGPGQDPQFLISFYEKMQSDKGSIPDRFSAQQFSDYHSELNMSSLELGDSALYFCASSLRWGYGYTFGSGTRLTVV.

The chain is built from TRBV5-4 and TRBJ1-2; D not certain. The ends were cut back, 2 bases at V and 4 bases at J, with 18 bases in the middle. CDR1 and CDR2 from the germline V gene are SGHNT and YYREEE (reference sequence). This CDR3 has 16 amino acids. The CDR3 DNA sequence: TGTGCCAGCAGCTTCTTTGCCCTGAGAGAAGTCTATGGCTACACCTTC. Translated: CASSFFALREVYGYTF.

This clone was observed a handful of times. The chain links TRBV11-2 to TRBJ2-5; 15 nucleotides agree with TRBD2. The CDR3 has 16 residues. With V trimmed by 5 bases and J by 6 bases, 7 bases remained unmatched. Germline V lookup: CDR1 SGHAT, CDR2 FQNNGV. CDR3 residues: CASSGRTSGGAKTQYF. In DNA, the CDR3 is TGTGCCAGCAGCGGCAGGACTAGCGGGGGGGCAAAGACCCAGTACTTC.

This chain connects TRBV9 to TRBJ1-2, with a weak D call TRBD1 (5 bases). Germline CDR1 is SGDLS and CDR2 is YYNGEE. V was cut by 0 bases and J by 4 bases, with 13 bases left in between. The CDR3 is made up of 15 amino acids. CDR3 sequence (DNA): TGTGCCAGCAGCGTAGTAGGGGCAGGCTCCTATGGCTACACCTTC. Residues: CASSVVGAGSYGYTF.

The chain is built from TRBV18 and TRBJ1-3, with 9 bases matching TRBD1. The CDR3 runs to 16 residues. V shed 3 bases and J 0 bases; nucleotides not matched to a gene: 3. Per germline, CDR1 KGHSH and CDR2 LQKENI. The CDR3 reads CASSPGQGNSGNTIYF. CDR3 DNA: TGTGCCAGCTCACCGGGACAGGGAAACTCTGGAAACACCATATATTTT.